This is a list of T cell receptor beta chains from one sample in a study of T cells in Graves' hyperthyroidism and ophthalmopathy. TCRdb ran MiXCR on the multiplex PCR reads and lists one entry per CDR3 protein. Altogether 600,000 to 900,000 distinct CDR3 sequences are present, over 15% being singletons, with the ten largest covering 8.4%. The sample comprised blood. The receptors stem from a man aged 18 to 30 with Graves' hyperthyroidism. The CDR3 runs from the conserved cysteine through the conserved F or W. D genes are given only for firm matches. The size field is filled for only some rows; it gives once, few, many or a size class.

CDR3 protein	CDR3 DNA	J gene	V gene	D gene	clone size
CASSGQGAGQPQHF	TGTGCCAGCTCGGGACAGGGGGCAGGTCAGCCCCAGCATTTT	TRBJ1-5	TRBV7-8	TRBD1	.
CASSPRTSGGTDTQYF	TGTGCCAGCAGCCCCCGGACTAGCGGCGGCACAGATACGCAGTATTTT	TRBJ2-3	TRBV6-1	TRBD2	many
CASSLWRKEQYF	TGTGCCAGCAGCTTATGGCGAAAGGAGCAGTACTTC	TRBJ2-7	TRBV7-2	.	.
CASSSIAGDTQYF	TGTGCCAGCAGTTCCATAGCGGGAGATACGCAGTATTTT	TRBJ2-3	TRBV12-3/TRBV12-4	TRBD2	many
CASSRILGRETQYF	TGCGCCAGCAGCCGTATTCTGGGACGAGAGACCCAGTACTTC	TRBJ2-5	TRBV4-1	.	.
CASRPTRPGTGELFF	TGTGCCAGCAGACCCACCCGCCCGGGCACCGGGGAGCTGTTTTTT	TRBJ2-2	TRBV12-3/TRBV12-4	.	few
CASSHRDTPVYEQYF	TGTGCCAGCAGCCACCGGGACACTCCCGTCTACGAGCAGTACTTC	TRBJ2-7	TRBV7-2	.	many
CASSARTSGGSYNEQFF	TGTGCCAGCAGCGCCCGGACTAGCGGGGGCTCCTACAATGAGCAGTTCTTC	TRBJ2-1	TRBV9	TRBD2	many
CASSPPGTDSQYF	TGTGCCAGCAGTCCACCGGGGACGGACTCGCAGTACTTC	TRBJ2-7	TRBV28	.	many
CATQRAGEGEQYF	TGTGCCACACAGAGGGCGGGAGAGGGCGAGCAGTACTTC	TRBJ2-7	TRBV10-3	TRBD2	few
CASRPTGSPGYTF	TGTGCCAGCAGACCAACAGGGTCCCCTGGCTACACCTTC	TRBJ1-2	TRBV12-3/TRBV12-4	.	many
CASNTGQGYEQYF	TGCGCCAGCAACACAGGGCAGGGCTACGAGCAGTACTTC	TRBJ2-7	TRBV5-1	.	.
CAISEEEAGAVGELFF	TGTGCCATCAGTGAGGAGGAAGCGGGAGCGGTCGGGGAGCTGTTTTTT	TRBJ2-2	TRBV10-3	TRBD2	.
CASSLVQGVAGELFF	TGTGCCAGCAGCTTAGTCCAGGGGGTAGCCGGGGAGCTGTTTTTT	TRBJ2-2	TRBV11-2	TRBD1	many
CSVAEGRGQRTSGPLYEQYF	TGCAGCGTTGCCGAGGGTAGGGGACAGCGGACTAGCGGGCCCCTCTACGAGCAGTACTTC	TRBJ2-7	TRBV29-1	TRBD2	many
CASSLYGTGVYEQYF	TGTGCCAGCAGCTTATACGGGACAGGGGTCTACGAGCAGTACTTC	TRBJ2-7	TRBV7-9	TRBD1	.
CASIVRDTGELFF	TGTGCCAGCATCGTCAGGGACACCGGGGAGCTGTTTTTT	TRBJ2-2	TRBV7-9	.	many
CASSEAPEANTGELFF	TGTGCCAGCAGTGAAGCGCCCGAAGCGAACACCGGGGAGCTGTTTTTT	TRBJ2-2	TRBV2	.	few
CASSYSIASGTSSYNEQFF	TGTGCCAGCAGTTACTCGATAGCTTCCGGGACTTCCTCCTACAATGAGCAGTTCTTC	TRBJ2-1	TRBV6-5	.	.
CASSLWDTVNTEAFF	TGTGCCAGCAGTTTATGGGACACAGTGAACACTGAAGCTTTCTTT	TRBJ1-1	TRBV28	.	many
CASSQLLSYGYTF	TGCGCCAGCAGCCAGCTACTCAGCTATGGCTACACCTTC	TRBJ1-2	TRBV4-1	.	many
CASSAKRTSGRAHRDNEQFF	TGTGCCAGCAGCGCGAAGCGGACTAGCGGGAGGGCCCACCGGGACAATGAGCAGTTCTTC	TRBJ2-1	TRBV2	TRBD2	many
CSARRASDGYTF	TGCAGTGCTAGGAGGGCGAGTGATGGCTACACCTTC	TRBJ1-2	TRBV20-1	.	few
CASSFSPGTHSSYEQYF	TGTGCCAGCAGCTTTTCCCCCGGGACTCATAGCTCCTACGAGCAGTACTTC	TRBJ2-7	TRBV7-8	.	.
CSVNTGVNTEAFF	TGCAGCGTAAATACAGGGGTTAACACTGAAGCTTTCTTT	TRBJ1-1	TRBV29-1	TRBD1	many
CASSGGPGRGTEAFF	TGTGCCAGCAGTGGAGGACCGGGGCGGGGCACTGAAGCTTTCTTT	TRBJ1-1	TRBV6-1	.	.
CASRKPGTYEQYF	TGTGCCAGCAGAAAACCAGGGACCTACGAGCAGTACTTC	TRBJ2-7	TRBV28	.	.
CASSTTARPSYNEQFF	TGTGCCAGCAGCACTACGGCGCGTCCATCCTACAATGAGCAGTTCTTC	TRBJ2-1	TRBV7-9	.	few
CSVTESIDTQYF	TGCAGTGTGACAGAAAGCATAGATACGCAGTATTTT	TRBJ2-3	TRBV20-1	.	.
CASSLQGRVNTEAFF	TGTGCCAGCAGCTTGCAGGGGAGGGTGAACACTGAAGCTTTCTTT	TRBJ1-1	TRBV5-5	.	many
CARQVRVGAGTDTQYF	TGTGCCAGGCAGGTAAGGGTAGGCGCTGGCACAGATACGCAGTATTTT	TRBJ2-3	TRBV2	.	few
CASSENSGSAYEQYF	TGTGCCAGCAGTGAGAACAGCGGGAGTGCCTACGAGCAGTACTTC	TRBJ2-7	TRBV2	TRBD2	many
CASSQVRAGGEQFF	TGTGCCAGCAGCCAAGTGCGAGCTGGTGGTGAGCAGTTCTTC	TRBJ2-1	TRBV14	.	.
CSAQLTANEKLFF	TGCAGTGCCCAACTCACAGCAAATGAAAAACTGTTTTTT	TRBJ1-4	TRBV20-1	.	.
CASSSHSVYSNQPQHF	TGTGCCAGCAGTTCCCACTCAGTGTATAGCAATCAGCCCCAGCATTTT	TRBJ1-5	TRBV6-2/TRBV6-3	.	.
CAISDPVGPGTEAFF	TGTGCCATCAGTGACCCCGTCGGCCCTGGCACTGAAGCTTTCTTT	TRBJ1-1	TRBV10-3	.	many
CASSQDWGKQHF	TGTGCCAGCAGCCAAGATTGGGGGAAGCAGCATTTT	TRBJ1-5	TRBV4-1	.	few
CASSLLDAADTQYF	TGTGCCAGCAGCCTACTAGATGCGGCAGATACGCAGTATTTT	TRBJ2-3	TRBV11-2	.	many
CSAPSRSTDTQYF	TGCAGTGCCCCCTCACGGAGCACAGATACGCAGTATTTT	TRBJ2-3	TRBV20-1	.	.
CASSHVPRVVAEAFF	TGTGCCAGCAGCCATGTTCCCAGGGTGGTCGCTGAAGCTTTCTTT	TRBJ1-1	TRBV3-1	.	.
CASSLGPLRAYEQYF	TGTGCCAGCAGCTTAGGTCCTCTCCGGGCCTACGAGCAGTACTTC	TRBJ2-7	TRBV7-9	.	few
CSARGPSSGGTYNEQFF	TGCAGTGCTAGAGGACCCTCTAGCGGGGGGACTTACAATGAGCAGTTCTTC	TRBJ2-1	TRBV20-1	TRBD2	few
CSAKGLAGISEQYF	TGCAGCGCCAAAGGACTAGCGGGAATCTCCGAGCAGTACTTC	TRBJ2-7	TRBV29-1	TRBD2	few
CASSQDPRPDRTNTEAFF	TGCGCCAGCAGCCAAGACCCCCGCCCTGACAGGACGAACACTGAAGCTTTCTTT	TRBJ1-1	TRBV4-1	.	many
CASSFPSRQSLVHEQYF	TGTGCCAGCAGCTTTCCCTCACGACAGTCCCTTGTCCACGAGCAGTACTTC	TRBJ2-7	TRBV7-9	.	few